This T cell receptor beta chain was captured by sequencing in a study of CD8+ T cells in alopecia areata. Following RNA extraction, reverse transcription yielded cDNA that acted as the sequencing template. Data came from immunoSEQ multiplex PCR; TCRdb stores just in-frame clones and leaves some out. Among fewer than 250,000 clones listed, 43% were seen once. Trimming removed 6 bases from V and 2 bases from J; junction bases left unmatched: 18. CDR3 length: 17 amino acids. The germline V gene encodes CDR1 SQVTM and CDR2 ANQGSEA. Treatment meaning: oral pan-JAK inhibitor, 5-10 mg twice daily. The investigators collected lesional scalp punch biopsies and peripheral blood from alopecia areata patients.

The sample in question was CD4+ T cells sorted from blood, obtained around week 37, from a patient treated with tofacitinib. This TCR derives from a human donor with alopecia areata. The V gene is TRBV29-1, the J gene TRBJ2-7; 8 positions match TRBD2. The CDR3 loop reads CSVTTAGGARRPYEQYF. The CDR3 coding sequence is TGCAGCGTCACCACCGCGGGGGGTGCCCGACGCCCCTACGAGCAGTACTTC.